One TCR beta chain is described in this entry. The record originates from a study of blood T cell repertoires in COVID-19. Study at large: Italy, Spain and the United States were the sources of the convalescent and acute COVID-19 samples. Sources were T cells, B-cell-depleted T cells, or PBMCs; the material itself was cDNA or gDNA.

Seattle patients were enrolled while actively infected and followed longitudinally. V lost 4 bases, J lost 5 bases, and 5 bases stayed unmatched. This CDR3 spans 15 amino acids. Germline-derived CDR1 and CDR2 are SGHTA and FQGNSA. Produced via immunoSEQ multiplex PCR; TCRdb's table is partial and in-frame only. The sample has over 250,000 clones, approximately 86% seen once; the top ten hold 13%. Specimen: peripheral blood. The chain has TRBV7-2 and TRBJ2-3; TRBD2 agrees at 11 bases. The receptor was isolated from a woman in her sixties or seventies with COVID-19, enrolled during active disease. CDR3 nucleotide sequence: TGTGCCAGCAGCTCGACTAGCGGGGCCAGAGATACGCAGTATTTT. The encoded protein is CASSSTSGARDTQYF. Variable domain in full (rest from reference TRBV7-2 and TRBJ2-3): GAGVSQSPSNKVTEKGKDVELRCDPISGHTALYWYRQSLGQGLEFLIYFQGNSAPDKSGLPSDRFSAERTGGSVSTLTIQRTQQEDSAVYLCASSSTSGARDTQYFGPGTRLTVL.